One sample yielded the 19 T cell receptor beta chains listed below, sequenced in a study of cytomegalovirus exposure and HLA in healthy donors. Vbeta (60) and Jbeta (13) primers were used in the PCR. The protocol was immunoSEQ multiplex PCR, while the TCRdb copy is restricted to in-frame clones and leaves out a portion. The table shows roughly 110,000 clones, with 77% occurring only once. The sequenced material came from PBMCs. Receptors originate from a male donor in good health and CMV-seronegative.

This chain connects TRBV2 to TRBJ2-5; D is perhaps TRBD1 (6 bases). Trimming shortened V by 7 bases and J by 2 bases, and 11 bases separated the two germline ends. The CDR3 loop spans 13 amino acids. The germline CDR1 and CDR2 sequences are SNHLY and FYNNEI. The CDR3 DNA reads TGTGCCAGCAACTGGCAGGGGCAAGAGACCCAGTACTTC. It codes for CASNWQGQETQYF.

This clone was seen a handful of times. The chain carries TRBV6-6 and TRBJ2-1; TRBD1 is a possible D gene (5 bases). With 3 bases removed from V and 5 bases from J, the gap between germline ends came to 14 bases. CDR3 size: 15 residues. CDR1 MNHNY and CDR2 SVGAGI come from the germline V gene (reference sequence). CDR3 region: CASSYLGQLNNEQFF. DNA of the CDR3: TGTGCCAGCAGTTATCTGGGGCAGCTAAACAATGAGCAGTTCTTC.

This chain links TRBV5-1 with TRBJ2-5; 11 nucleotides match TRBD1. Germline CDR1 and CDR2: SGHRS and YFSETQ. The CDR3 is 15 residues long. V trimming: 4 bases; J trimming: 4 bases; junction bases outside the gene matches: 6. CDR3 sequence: CASSKGQGVPETQYF. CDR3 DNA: TGCGCCAGCAGCAAGGGACAGGGGGTCCCAGAGACCCAGTACTTC.

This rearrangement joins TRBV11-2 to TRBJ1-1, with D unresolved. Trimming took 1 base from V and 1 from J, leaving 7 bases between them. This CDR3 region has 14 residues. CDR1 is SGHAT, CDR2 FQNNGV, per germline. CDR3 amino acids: CASSLGRQNTEAFF. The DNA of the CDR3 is TGTGCCAGCAGCTTAGGGAGGCAGAACACTGAAGCTTTCTTT.

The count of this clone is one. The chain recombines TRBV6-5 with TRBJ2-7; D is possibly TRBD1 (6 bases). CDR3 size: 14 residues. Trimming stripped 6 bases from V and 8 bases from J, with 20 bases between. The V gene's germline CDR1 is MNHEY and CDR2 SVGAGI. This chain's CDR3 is CASRPDRILGKQYF. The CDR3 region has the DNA TGTGCCAGCAGACCCGACAGGATCCTAGGGAAGCAGTACTTC.

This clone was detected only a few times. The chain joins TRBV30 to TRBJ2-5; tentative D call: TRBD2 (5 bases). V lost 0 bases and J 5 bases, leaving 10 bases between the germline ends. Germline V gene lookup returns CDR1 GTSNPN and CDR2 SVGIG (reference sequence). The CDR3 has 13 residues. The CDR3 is CAWSVRRGETQYF. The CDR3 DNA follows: TGTGCCTGGAGTGTACGTAGAGGGGAGACCCAGTACTTC.

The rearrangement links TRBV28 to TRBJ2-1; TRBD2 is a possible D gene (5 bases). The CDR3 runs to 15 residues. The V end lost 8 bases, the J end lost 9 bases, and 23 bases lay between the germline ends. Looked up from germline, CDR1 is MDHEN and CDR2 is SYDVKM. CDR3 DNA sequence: TGTGCCAGCTCCCCCTCCCGCGGAGGCTCTACTGAGCAGTTCTTC. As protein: CASSPSRGGSTEQFF.

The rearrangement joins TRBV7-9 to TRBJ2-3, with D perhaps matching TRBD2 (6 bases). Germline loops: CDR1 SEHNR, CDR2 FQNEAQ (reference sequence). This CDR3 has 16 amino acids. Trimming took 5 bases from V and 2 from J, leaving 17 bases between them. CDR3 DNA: TGTGCCAGCAGCCACGGGACTTTCACCTTCACAGATACGCAGTATTTT. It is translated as CASSHGTFTFTDTQYF. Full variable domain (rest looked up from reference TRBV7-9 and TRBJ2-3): DTGVSQNPRHKITKRGQNVTFRCDPISEHNRLYWYRQTLGQGPEFLTYFQNEAQLEKSRLLSDRFSAERPKGSFSTLEIQRTEQGDSAMYLCASSHGTFTFTDTQYFGPGTRLTVL.

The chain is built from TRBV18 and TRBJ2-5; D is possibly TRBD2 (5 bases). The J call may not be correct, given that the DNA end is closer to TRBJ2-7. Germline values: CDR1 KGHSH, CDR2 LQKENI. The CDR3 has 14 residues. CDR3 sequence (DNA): TGTGCCAGCTCACCACTTGCGGGTTCCTACGAGCAGTACTTC. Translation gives CASSPLAGSYEQYF.

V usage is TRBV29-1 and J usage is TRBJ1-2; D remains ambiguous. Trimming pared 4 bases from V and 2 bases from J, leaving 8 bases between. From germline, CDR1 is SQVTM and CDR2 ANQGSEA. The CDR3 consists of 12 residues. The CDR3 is CSVGVENYGYTF. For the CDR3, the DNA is TGCAGCGTTGGCGTGGAGAACTATGGCTACACCTTC.

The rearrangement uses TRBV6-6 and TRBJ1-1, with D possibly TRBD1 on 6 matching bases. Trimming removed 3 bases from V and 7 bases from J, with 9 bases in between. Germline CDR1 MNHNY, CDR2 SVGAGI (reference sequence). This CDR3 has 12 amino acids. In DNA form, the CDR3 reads TGTGCCAGCAGTTATTCAGGGGATGAAGCTTTCTTT. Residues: CASSYSGDEAFF.

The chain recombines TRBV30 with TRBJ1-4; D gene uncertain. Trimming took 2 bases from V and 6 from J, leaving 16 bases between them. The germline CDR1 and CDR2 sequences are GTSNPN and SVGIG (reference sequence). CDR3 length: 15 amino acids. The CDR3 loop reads CAWSHKGGNHEKLFF. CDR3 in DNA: TGTGCCTGGAGTCATAAGGGAGGGAATCATGAAAAACTGTTTTTT.

The CDR3 spells CASSALELNQPQHF. The CDR3 DNA is TGCGCCAGCAGTGCCCTGGAGCTCAATCAGCCCCAGCATTTT. This sequence joins TRBV10-1 and TRBJ1-5; D is unclear. CDR1 is WNHNN and CDR2 is SYGVQD in the germline V gene (reference sequence). This CDR3 is built from 14 residues. The V end lost 4 bases, the J end lost 3 bases, and 10 bases lay between the germline ends.

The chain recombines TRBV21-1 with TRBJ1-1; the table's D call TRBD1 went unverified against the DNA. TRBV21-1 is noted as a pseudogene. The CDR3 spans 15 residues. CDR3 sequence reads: CASVRSGQLNTEAFF. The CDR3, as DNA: TGTGCCAGCGTCCGATCGGGACAGCTGAACACTGAAGCTTTCTTT.

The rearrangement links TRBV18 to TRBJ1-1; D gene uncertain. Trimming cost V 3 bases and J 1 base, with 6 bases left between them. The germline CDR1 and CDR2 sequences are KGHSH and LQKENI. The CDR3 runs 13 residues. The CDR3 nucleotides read TGTGCCAGCTCACCGGGGAGGAACACTGAAGCTTTCTTT. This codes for CASSPGRNTEAFF. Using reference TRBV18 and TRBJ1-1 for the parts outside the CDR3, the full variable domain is NAGVMQNPRHLVRRRGQEARLRCSPMKGHSHVYWYRQLPEEGLKFMVYLQKENIIDESGMPKERFSAEFPKEGPSILRIQQVVRGDSAAYFCASSPGRNTEAFFGQGTRLTVV.

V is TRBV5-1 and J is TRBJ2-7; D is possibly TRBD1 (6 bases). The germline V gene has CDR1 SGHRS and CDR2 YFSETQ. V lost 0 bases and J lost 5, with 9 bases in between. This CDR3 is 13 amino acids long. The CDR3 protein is CASSLVGANEQYF. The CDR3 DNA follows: TGCGCCAGCAGCTTGGTGGGGGCGAACGAGCAGTACTTC.

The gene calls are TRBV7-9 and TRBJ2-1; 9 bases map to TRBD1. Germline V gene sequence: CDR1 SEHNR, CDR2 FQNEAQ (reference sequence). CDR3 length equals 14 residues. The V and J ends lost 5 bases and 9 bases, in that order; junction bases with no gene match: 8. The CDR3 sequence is CASSPTQGAGEQFF. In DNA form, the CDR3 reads TGTGCCAGCAGCCCTACACAGGGGGCGGGTGAGCAGTTCTTC.

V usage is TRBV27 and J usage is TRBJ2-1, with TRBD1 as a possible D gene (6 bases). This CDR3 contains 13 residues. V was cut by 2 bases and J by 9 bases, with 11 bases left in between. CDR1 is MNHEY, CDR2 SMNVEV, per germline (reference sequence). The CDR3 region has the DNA TGTGCCAGCAGTTTAAACAGGGTCGGTGAGCAGTTCTTC. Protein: CASSLNRVGEQFF.

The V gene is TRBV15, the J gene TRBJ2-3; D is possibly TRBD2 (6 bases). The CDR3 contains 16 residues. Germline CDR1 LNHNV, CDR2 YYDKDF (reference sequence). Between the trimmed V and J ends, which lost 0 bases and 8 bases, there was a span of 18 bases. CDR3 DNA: TGTGCCACCAGCAGAGATTCGCCGGGAGTCTCGCGTACGCAGTATTTT. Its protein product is CATSRDSPGVSRTQYF.